These T cell receptor beta chains were read from a single sample in a study of siplizumab effects on memory and regulatory T cells. Produced via immunoSEQ multiplex PCR; TCRdb's table is partial and in-frame only. Here the sample spans about 68,000 clones, 93% being singletons. Source material: CD8+ T cells sorted from blood. These receptors were obtained from a human donor in good health. The conserved cysteine and the conserved F or W are not part of the CDR3 here. A D gene is named only where the DNA matches it firmly.

d_gene: -
j_gene: TRBJ2-1
v_gene: TRBV27
CDR3aa: ASSFWGSEQF

d_gene: TRBD1
j_gene: TRBJ2-7
v_gene: TRBV12-5
CDR3aa: ASGGDSSSYEQY

d_gene: -
j_gene: TRBJ1-2
v_gene: TRBV11-2
CDR3aa: ASSGDYGYT

d_gene: -
j_gene: TRBJ1-1
v_gene: TRBV5-4
CDR3aa: ASSLVDTEAF

d_gene: TRBD1
j_gene: TRBJ2-2
v_gene: TRBV7-9
CDR3aa: ASSKGGNTGELF

d_gene: TRBD2
j_gene: TRBJ2-2
v_gene: TRBV27
CDR3aa: ASFRGDAGELF

d_gene: TRBD1
j_gene: TRBJ1-1
v_gene: TRBV6-5
CDR3aa: ASSRDRDTEAF

d_gene: TRBD1
j_gene: TRBJ2-1
v_gene: TRBV29-1
CDR3aa: SGGQGREQF

d_gene: TRBD1
j_gene: TRBJ2-7
v_gene: TRBV6-4
CDR3aa: ASSDESSGTASSYEQY

d_gene: -
j_gene: TRBJ2-7
v_gene: TRBV25-1
CDR3aa: ASSEVEGQYEQY

d_gene: -
j_gene: TRBJ2-2
v_gene: TRBV11-2
CDR3aa: ASSLHPGGELF

d_gene: -
j_gene: TRBJ2-3
v_gene: TRBV4-3
CDR3aa: ASSQGLGTDTQY

d_gene: -
j_gene: TRBJ1-4
v_gene: TRBV7-9
CDR3aa: ASSLVLGAGEKLF

d_gene: -
j_gene: TRBJ1-1
v_gene: TRBV19
CDR3aa: ASSTDGGLNTEAF

d_gene: -
j_gene: TRBJ1-1
v_gene: TRBV28
CDR3aa: ASSTRQKNTEAF

d_gene: TRBD1
j_gene: TRBJ2-7
v_gene: TRBV16
CDR3aa: ASSPQGQVREQY

d_gene: TRBD2
j_gene: TRBJ2-3
v_gene: TRBV28
CDR3aa: ASQRTSGGARDTQY

d_gene: TRBD1
j_gene: TRBJ1-1
v_gene: TRBV7-6
CDR3aa: ASRDLTGEPEAF

d_gene: -
j_gene: TRBJ2-5
v_gene: TRBV11-3
CDR3aa: ASSHRGHQETQY

d_gene: -
j_gene: TRBJ1-1
v_gene: TRBV4-1
CDR3aa: ASSQEGGTEAF

d_gene: TRBD2
j_gene: TRBJ2-3
v_gene: TRBV29-1
CDR3aa: SVEGLAGVGVTDTQY

d_gene: -
j_gene: TRBJ2-5
v_gene: TRBV2
CDR3aa: ASSEALVAGASQETQY

d_gene: TRBD1
j_gene: TRBJ2-5
v_gene: TRBV6-1
CDR3aa: ASSGTGGAETQY